The rows below give T cell receptor beta chains drawn from one sample of a study of long-term antiretroviral therapy in people with HIV. Sequenced by immunoSEQ multiplex PCR; TCRdb stores in-frame clones only, minus some. The sample lists tens of thousands of clones, around 85% seen once, with 4% in the top ten. The material sequenced was unsorted PBMCs, taken 1.2 years after starting antiretroviral therapy. The receptors were sampled from a woman aged 50 to 60 with HIV. Each CDR3 is given with its conserved first and last residue. The D gene is left open where the match is weak.

cdr3_length	j_call	d_call	v_call	cdr3_nt	cdr3_aa
14	TRBJ2-5	-	TRBV9	TGTGCCAGCAGCGTAGGGGGGAGGCAAGAGACCCAGTACTTC	CASSVGGRQETQYF
17	TRBJ2-1	-	TRBV4-1	TGCGCCAGCAGCCAAGAGCAATTTGGGGGGCCTTACAATGAGCAGTTCTTC	CASSQEQFGGPYNEQFF
15	TRBJ2-5	-	TRBV6-1	TGTGCCAGCAGGAGGGACCCCCTGGGCAAAGAGACCCAGTACTTC	CASRRDPLGKETQYF
17	TRBJ2-2	TRBD2	TRBV7-9	TGTGCCAGCAGCCCACGGGTAGCGGGGGTGCGAACCGGGGAGCTGTTTTTT	CASSPRVAGVRTGELFF
13	TRBJ1-6	-	TRBV7-7	TGTGCTAGCAGCTTAGGACCTGGGGAGACAATCCACTTT	CASSLGPGETIHF
15	TRBJ2-2	TRBD2	TRBV6-1	TGTGCCAGCAGTTCCGGGACTACCCTCTTCGGGGAGCTGTTTTTT	CASSSGTTLFGELFF
14	TRBJ1-1	-	TRBV15	TGTGCCACCAGCAGATTGCCCGGGACAACTGAAGCTTTCTTT	CATSRLPGTTEAFF
14	TRBJ2-2	TRBD1	TRBV6-4	TGTGCCAGCAGGGGGACAGCGAACACCGGGGAGCTGTTTTTT	CASRGTANTGELFF
14	TRBJ1-6	TRBD1	TRBV7-2	TGTGCCAGCAGCTGGACAGGGGTCAATTCACCCCTCCACTTT	CASSWTGVNSPLHF
13	TRBJ2-7	-	TRBV6-5	TGTGCCAGCAGTTACTTGGGAGGCTACGAGCAGTACTTC	CASSYLGGYEQYF
14	TRBJ2-7	-	TRBV6-1	TGTGCCAGCAGCCCGGACAGTGGCCTCTACGAGCAGTACTTC	CASSPDSGLYEQYF
11	TRBJ1-3	-	TRBV7-9	TGTGCCAGCAGGCCCCGGGACACCATATATTTT	CASRPRDTIYF
16	TRBJ2-6	-	TRBV19	TGTGCCAGTAGTAGATGGGGAACCTCTGGGGCCAACGTCCTGACTTTC	CASSRWGTSGANVLTF
15	TRBJ1-5	TRBD1	TRBV5-1	TGCGCCAGCAGCCCCCTCGGGACAGGGAATCAGCCCCAGCATTTT	CASSPLGTGNQPQHF
13	TRBJ1-2	-	TRBV7-3	TGTGCCAGCAGCCTCGACTCAGGCGATGGCTACACCTTC	CASSLDSGDGYTF
15	TRBJ2-1	-	TRBV11-2	TGTGCCAGCAGCCCCCCTAGCGCGGAATACAATGAGCAGTTCTTC	CASSPPSAEYNEQFF
13	TRBJ1-1	-	TRBV7-9	TGTGCCAGCAGCACCGGTGAGAACACTGAAGCTTTCTTT	CASSTGENTEAFF